This TCR beta chain was sequenced in a study of T cells after posttransplantation cyclophosphamide. The study, taken as a whole, reports: Tissue-infiltrating T cells from skin or gut overlapped little with blood T cells. Recipient CMV seropositivity and CMV reactivation strongly tracked TRB clonality.

The CDR3 runs to 12 residues. V lost 3 bases and J lost 6, with 5 bases in between. Germline-derived CDR1 and CDR2 are KGHSH and LQKENI. Turning to this clone: The antigen remains unidentified.

Busulfan-fludarabine conditioning, marrow transplant, and cyclophosphamide on days +3 and +4 were administered. Profiling relied on immunoSEQ multiplex PCR, and the TCRdb table lists in-frame clones only, not all of them. The repertoire includes 8,000 or so clones, roughly 90% of them detected once, and approximately 1.1% sits in the top ten. The TCR comes from a female patient between 50 and 60 years old who received an allogeneic stem cell transplant from a related donor, was CMV-positive, and had no GVHD. A share of the T cells may be of graft donor origin. The gene calls are TRBV18 and TRBJ2-2; no firm D call. The sample in question was CD4+ T cells sorted from blood, obtained around 1,500 days after allogeneic stem cell transplant with posttransplant cyclophosphamide. The chain's CDR3 is CASSPSPGELFF. Written as DNA, the CDR3 is TGTGCCAGCTCACCGAGCCCCGGGGAGCTGTTTTTT.